This T cell receptor beta chain was captured by sequencing in a study of blood T cell repertoires in COVID-19. Study-wide background: Sources were T cells, B-cell-depleted T cells, or PBMCs; the material itself was cDNA or gDNA.

Participants were aged about 18 to 100 years from about two dozen US areas. Cohorts were assigned according to the clinical history that participants reported. The CDR3 is made up of 14 amino acids. J gave up 3 bases and V 3 bases, and 1 base lay outside the gene matches. Looked up from germline, CDR1 is KGHDR and CDR2 is SFDVKD. The repertoire was sequenced with immunoSEQ multiplex PCR; TCRdb's copy has only in-frame clones and lacks some. This sample carries 400,000 to 500,000 clones, around nine tenths of them seen once, and the ten largest clones take about 1.5%. V is TRBV24-1 and J is TRBJ2-7; 10 bases align to TRBD2. The source of this sequence is a woman aged 18-29 years who had been exposed to COVID-19. The sequencing sample was made of PBMCs or T cells enriched from blood (not recorded which). CDR3 region: CATSDRTSGYEQYF. CDR3 bases: TGTGCCACCAGTGATCGGACTAGCGGCTACGAGCAGTACTTC.